The entry below describes one T cell receptor (beta chain). This clonotype was seen a few times. Its specific antigen is unknown. Base qualities are not at hand, and no much larger clone is one base apart. During library preparation, unique molecular identifiers were attached to individual cDNA molecules so that TCRs could be counted quantitatively and reproducibly. Both TCR alpha and TCR beta chains were sequenced from each blood RNA sample. In the original analysis: Samples had a median of about 96,000 TCRs, with a range from about 23,224 to 750,000. V, J and CDR3 annotation of the TCR reads was performed with the Decombinator software suite. For PS versus PT1 abundance plots, all samples were subsampled to the same number of TCRs (28,000). Expanded TCRs were defined as absent before sensitization and observed at least eight times at the 2-week time point. Through fastp at Q25 and MiXCR, TCRdb rebuilt clones from the public reads, retaining in-frame beta chains. Merged by CDR3 protein, the rows form single entries marked with the most common genes and DNA. The V and J calls follow TCRdb's processing rather than the paper's. Here the sample has 95,000 to 150,000 distinct CDR3 sequences; about 8.9% occur a single time. 1.4% of the sample lies in the top ten.

Total RNA was extracted from unfractionated whole blood collected in Tempus Blood RNA tubes. Roughly five healthy volunteers were used as TCR sequencing controls and were bled at day 0, 2 weeks and 6 weeks. The data are from a study of human T cells and chemical hapten exposure (TCRdb year 2021). Notes on the research overall: Libraries were pooled for sequencing, and variation in per-sample TCR yields was attributed mainly to small differences in library volumes within the pool. The study tracked peripheral blood TCR repertoire changes in vivo during primary and secondary sensitization to the hapten diphenylcyclopropenone (DPC) in alopecia patients.

Broader findings and caveats from the paper: After repeated subsampling, the strength of the expansion versus patch-test correlation and the threshold at which it became significant changed. DPC sensitization did not change the number of TCRs with a frequency above 1 in 1000, and there was no evidence of changes in global repertoire structure.

The sequence was collected from a human donor in good health. Some clones in this sample may be carry-over from other donors' samples. Donor details come from another sample of the same person, matched by shared clones. The sample was whole blood.

The sequence in DNA is TGTGCCAGCAGTGGAGGGGGCGGTGGGAATTCACCCCTCCACTTT. Its protein product is CASSGGGGGNSPLHF. In this chain, TRBV2 is recombined with TRBJ1-6, with 7 middle bases fitting TRBD1. The V end gives up 4 bases and the J end 7 bases, leaving 7 bases in the junction not matched to a gene. The CDR3 contains 15 residues, cysteine and phenylalanine counted. CDR3 DNA is the only sequence kept; it has 45 bases, read in frame from the first base. Sequences SNHLY (CDR1) and FYNNEI (CDR2) are obtained from the germline V gene. The entire variable domain, with the stretches around the CDR3 drawn from the reference TRBV2 and TRBJ1-6 proteins, is EPEVTQTPSHQVTQMGQEVILRCVPISNHLYFYWYRQILGQKVEFLVSFYNNEISEKSEIFDDQFSVERPDGSNFTLKIRSTKLEDSAMYFCASSGGGGGNSPLHFGNGTRLTVT.